The source of this T cell receptor (beta chain) is a study of spatial heterogeneity in lung cancer. V dropped 2 bases and J dropped 9 bases, with 24 bases sitting between them. Germline CDR1 is SNHLY and CDR2 is FYNNEI. The CDR3 totals 17 residues. Via MiXCR, TCRdb re-called the 5' RACE reads, giving one row per CDR3 protein. The sample gives some 52,000 distinct CDR3 sequences, roughly 7% of which show up once; about 3% is in the top ten. This clonotype occurred many times. As to time point: sample taken at primary tumor resection. Frozen PBMC, nontumor lung or tumor provided whole RNA, which was sequenced unsorted.

The chain combines TRBV2 with TRBJ2-3; tentatively, D is TRBD2 (7 bases). The sample here was PBMCs, taken at surgery. This TCR came from a female donor with early-stage non-small cell lung cancer. The CDR3 nucleotides are TGTGCCAGCAGTGAAATAAGGGGGGGCTTCACCACGGAGACGCAGTATTTT. This gives the protein CASSEIRGGFTTETQYF. Together with reference TRBV2 and TRBJ2-3, the CDR3 gives the full variable domain: EPEVTQTPSHQVTQMGQEVILRCVPISNHLYFYWYRQILGQKVEFLVSFYNNEISEKSEIFDDQFSVERPDGSNFTLKIRSTKLEDSAMYFCASSEIRGGFTTETQYFGPGTRLTVL.